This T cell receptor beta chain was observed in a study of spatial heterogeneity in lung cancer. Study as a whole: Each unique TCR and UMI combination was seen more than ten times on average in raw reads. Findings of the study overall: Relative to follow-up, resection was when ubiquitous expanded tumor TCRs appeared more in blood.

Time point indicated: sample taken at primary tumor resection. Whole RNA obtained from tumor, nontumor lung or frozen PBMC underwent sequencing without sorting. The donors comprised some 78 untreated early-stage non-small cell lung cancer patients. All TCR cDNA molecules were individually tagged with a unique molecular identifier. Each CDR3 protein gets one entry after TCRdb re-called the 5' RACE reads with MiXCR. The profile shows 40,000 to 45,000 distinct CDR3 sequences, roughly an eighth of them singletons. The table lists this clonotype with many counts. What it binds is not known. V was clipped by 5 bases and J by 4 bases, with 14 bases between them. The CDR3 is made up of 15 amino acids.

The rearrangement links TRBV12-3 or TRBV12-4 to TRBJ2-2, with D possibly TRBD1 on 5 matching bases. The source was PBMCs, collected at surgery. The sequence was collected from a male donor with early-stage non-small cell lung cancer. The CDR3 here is CASSLGHTITGELFF. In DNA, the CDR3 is TGTGCCAGCAGTCTCGGACATACTATCACCGGGGAGCTGTTTTTT.